The following is a TCR beta chain sequence with its context. Because it lacks the conserved phenylalanine or tryptophan at the end, this CDR3 is likely a read error. This entry comes from a study of T cells in Graves' hyperthyroidism and ophthalmopathy. Diagnosis of hyperthyroidism was new in patients aged 18 to 65, and its duration was under 2 months. Using RNA transcripts as the source, TCR beta CDR3 regions were amplified. TCR CDR3 underwent first-round RT-PCR with the HTBI primer set. TCRdb re-called the multiplex PCR reads through MiXCR, storing one row per CDR3 protein. The sample records approximately 430,000 distinct CDR3 sequences, around 14% being singletons. The clonotype originates from a woman aged 18-30 years with Graves' hyperthyroidism. Sequenced: blood.

The DNA for the CDR3 is TGTGCCACCAGCACTTTGGGGGTTAACTATGGCTACACCCTC. Translating gives CATSTLGVNYGYTL. This chain links TRBV15 with TRBJ1-2, with a possible D match to TRBD1 (5 bases). The CDR3 loop spans 14 amino acids. V lost 4 bases and J lost 1, with 10 bases in between. Germline V gene sequence: CDR1 LNHNV, CDR2 YYDKDF (reference sequence).